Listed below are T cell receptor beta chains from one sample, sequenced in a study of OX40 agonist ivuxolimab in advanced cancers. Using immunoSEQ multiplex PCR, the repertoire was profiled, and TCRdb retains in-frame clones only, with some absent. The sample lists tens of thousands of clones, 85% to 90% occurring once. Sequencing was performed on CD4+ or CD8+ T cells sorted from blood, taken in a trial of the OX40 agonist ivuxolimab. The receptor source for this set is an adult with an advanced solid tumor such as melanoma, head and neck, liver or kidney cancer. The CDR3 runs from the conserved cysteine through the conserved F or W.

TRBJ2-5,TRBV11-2,CASSLGLAGVGTQYF
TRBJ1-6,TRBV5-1,CASSRAGSPLHF
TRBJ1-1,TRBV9,CASSPSPLDRGNTEAFF
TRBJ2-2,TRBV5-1,CASSGEVKTGELFF
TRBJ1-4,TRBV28,CASSTGGTNEKLFF
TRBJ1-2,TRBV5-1,CASSLEQGVGGYTF
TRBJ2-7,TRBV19,CASSTGTGAYEQYF
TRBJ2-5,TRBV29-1,CSVEYGTGGWETQYF
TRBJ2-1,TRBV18,CASSPRAGAASGSYNEQFF
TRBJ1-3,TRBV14,CASSPLLGGSVSGNTIYF